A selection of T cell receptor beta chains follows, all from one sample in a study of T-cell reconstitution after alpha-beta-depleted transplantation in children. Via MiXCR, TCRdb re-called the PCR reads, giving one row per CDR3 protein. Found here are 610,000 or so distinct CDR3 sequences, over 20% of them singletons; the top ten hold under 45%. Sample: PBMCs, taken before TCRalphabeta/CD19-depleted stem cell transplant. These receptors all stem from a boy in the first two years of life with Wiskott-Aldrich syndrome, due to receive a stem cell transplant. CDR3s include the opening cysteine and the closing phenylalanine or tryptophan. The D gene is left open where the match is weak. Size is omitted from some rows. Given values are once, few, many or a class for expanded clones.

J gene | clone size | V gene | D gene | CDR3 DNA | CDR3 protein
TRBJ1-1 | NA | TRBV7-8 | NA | TGTGCCAGCAGCTTAGACGCAGGGAATCGGGCTGAAGCTTTCTTT | CASSLDAGNRAEAFF
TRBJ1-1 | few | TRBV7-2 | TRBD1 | TGTGCCAGCAGCTTAAGGGGAAACAGGGGGCGATACATGAACACTGAAGCTTTCTTT | CASSLRGNRGRYMNTEAFF
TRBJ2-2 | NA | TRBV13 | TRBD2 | TGTGCCAGCAGCTTACTAAGGACGGGACTAGTGGGCGGGGAGCTGTTTTTT | CASSLLRTGLVGGELFF
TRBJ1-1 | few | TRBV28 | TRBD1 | TGTGCCAGCAGGCGGACAGGGGGCAATGAAGCTTTCTTT | CASRRTGGNEAFF
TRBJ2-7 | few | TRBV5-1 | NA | TGCGCCAGCAGCTTGGCCGGTAGTCGTCGGGAGTTCAGGAACGAGCAGTACTTC | CASSLAGSRREFRNEQYF
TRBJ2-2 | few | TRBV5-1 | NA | TGCGCCAGCAGGAGGACCCTCGCGAACACCGGGGAGCTGTTTTTT | CASRRTLANTGELFF
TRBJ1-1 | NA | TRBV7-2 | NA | TGTGCCAGCAGCTTATTGGTCGCTTTCTTT | CASSLLVAFF
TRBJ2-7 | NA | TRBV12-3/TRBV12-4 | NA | TGTGCCAGCAGTTTACCGAAACCCCGAGGCTACGAGCAGTACTTC | CASSLPKPRGYEQYF
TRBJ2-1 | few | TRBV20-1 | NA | TGCAGTGCTAGATCTCCATGGGCAGCGTACAATGAGCAGTTCTTC | CSARSPWAAYNEQFF
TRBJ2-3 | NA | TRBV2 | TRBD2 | TGTGCCAGCATGGCTAGCGGGAGCGCAGATACGCAGTATTTT | CASMASGSADTQYF
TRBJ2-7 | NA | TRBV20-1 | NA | TGCAGTGCTAGAGATTTTCCCTACGAGCAGTACTTC | CSARDFPYEQYF
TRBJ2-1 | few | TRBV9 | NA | TGTGCCAGCAGCGTAGAGATGAAGGGGAATGAGCAGTTCTTC | CASSVEMKGNEQFF
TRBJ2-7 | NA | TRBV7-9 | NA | TGTGCCAGCAGCTTTTCCCGCGAGCAGTACTTC | CASSFSREQYF
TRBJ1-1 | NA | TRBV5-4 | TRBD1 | TGTGCCAGCAGCTTACAGGGGGCGAGGAACACTGAAGCTTTCTTT | CASSLQGARNTEAFF
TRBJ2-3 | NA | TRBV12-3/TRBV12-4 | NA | TGTGCCAGCAGCTTAGGTTTACGCTGGTCAGATACGCAGTATTTT | CASSLGLRWSDTQYF
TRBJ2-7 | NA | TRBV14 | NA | TGTGCCAGCAGCCAATGGGTCTCCTACGAGCAGTACTTC | CASSQWVSYEQYF
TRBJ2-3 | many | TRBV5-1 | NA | TGCGCCAGCAGCTTGAGGGGTCGCACAGATACGCAGTATTTT | CASSLRGRTDTQYF
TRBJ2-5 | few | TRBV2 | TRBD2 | TGTGCCAGCAGTGAAAGGCTAGCGGGCACCCAAGAGACCCAGTACTTC | CASSERLAGTQETQYF
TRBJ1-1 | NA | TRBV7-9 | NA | TGTGCCACCGACGGGGAGAACACTGAAGCTTTCTTT | CATDGENTEAFF
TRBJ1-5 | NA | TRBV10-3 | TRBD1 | TGTGCCATCAGGGGGACAGATAGCAATCAGCCCCAGCATTTT | CAIRGTDSNQPQHF
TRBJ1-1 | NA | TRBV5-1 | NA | TGCGCCAGCAGCTTGGCGGTAGGGGTGGGCACTGAAGCTTTCTTT | CASSLAVGVGTEAFF
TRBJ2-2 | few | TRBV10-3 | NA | TGTGCCATCAGTCCTTTGGCGGGGTCGATACACACCGGGGAGCTGTTTTTT | CAISPLAGSIHTGELFF
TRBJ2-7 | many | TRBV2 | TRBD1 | TGTGCCAGCAGTAGCGACAGGGTAGGTTACGAGCAGTACTTC | CASSSDRVGYEQYF
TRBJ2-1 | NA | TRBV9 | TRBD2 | TGTGCCAGCAGCGTAGTGGGACTAGCGGGAGTATACGATGAGCAGTTCTTC | CASSVVGLAGVYDEQFF
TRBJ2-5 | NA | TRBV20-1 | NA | TGCAGTGCTGGGATCAGGGGATTCGGGGAGACCCAGTACTTC | CSAGIRGFGETQYF
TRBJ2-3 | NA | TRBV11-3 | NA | TGTGCCAGCAGCTTAGGACGCGAGTGGGGCACAGATACGCAGTATTTT | CASSLGREWGTDTQYF
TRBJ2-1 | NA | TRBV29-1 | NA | TGCAGCGTTGAGAACCTGAGGAATGAGCAGTTCTTC | CSVENLRNEQFF
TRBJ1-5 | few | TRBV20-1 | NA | TGCACCGCCGGGACAATAGGGGAGCCCCAGCATTTT | CTAGTIGEPQHF
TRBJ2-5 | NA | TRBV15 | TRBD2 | TGTGCCACGGGGAGGGTCCAAGAGACCCAGTACTTC | CATGRVQETQYF
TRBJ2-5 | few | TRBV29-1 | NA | TGCAGCGTTGAAGACGGGGTAGAGACCCAGTACTTC | CSVEDGVETQYF
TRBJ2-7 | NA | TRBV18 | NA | TGTGCCAGCTCACAGGAAAAGAGCTCCTACGAGCAGTACTTC | CASSQEKSSYEQYF
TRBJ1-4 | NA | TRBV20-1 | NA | TGCAGTGCTAGAGGGAATGAAAAACTGTTTTTT | CSARGNEKLFF
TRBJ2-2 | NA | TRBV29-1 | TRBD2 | TGCAGCGTTGACGCGGGAGGGGTCACCGGGGAGCTGTTTTTT | CSVDAGGVTGELFF
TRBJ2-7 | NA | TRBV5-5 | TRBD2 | TGTGCCAGCAGCTTGGAAGCGGGAGGGCCCTACGAGCAGTACTTC | CASSLEAGGPYEQYF
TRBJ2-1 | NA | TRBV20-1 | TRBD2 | TGCAGTGCTACGACTAGCGGGGTCTACAATGAGCAGTTCTTC | CSATTSGVYNEQFF
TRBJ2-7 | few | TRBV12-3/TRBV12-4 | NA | TGTGCCAGCAGTTTTCATCAGGCCGGGGCCTACGAGCAGTACTTC | CASSFHQAGAYEQYF
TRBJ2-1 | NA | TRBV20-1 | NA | TGCAGTGCCAGAGGACTCCTAGCGCGGCAGTTCTTC | CSARGLLARQFF
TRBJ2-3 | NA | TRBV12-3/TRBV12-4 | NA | TGTGCCAGCAGTGCGGGACAGCCTAGCACAGATACGCAGTATTTT | CASSAGQPSTDTQYF
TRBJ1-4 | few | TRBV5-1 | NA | TGCGCCAGCAGCTTGGCCTACGGCGCAACTAATGAAAAACTGTTTTTT | CASSLAYGATNEKLFF
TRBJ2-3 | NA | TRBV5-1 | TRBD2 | TGCGCCAGCAGCTCTGGACTAGTCGCAGATACGCAGTATTTT | CASSSGLVADTQYF
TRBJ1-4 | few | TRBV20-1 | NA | TGCAGTGCTAGAGAAGGAAACCCCAATGAAAAACTGTTTTTT | CSAREGNPNEKLFF
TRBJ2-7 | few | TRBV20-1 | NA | TGCAGTGCTAGAGATGTAAAGTCGTATGCAGGGGTTACGCACTACGAGCAGTACTTC | CSARDVKSYAGVTHYEQYF
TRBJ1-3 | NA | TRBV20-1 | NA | TGCAGTGCCAGGGCTGGAAACACCATATATTTT | CSARAGNTIYF
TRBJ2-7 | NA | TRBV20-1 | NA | TGCAGTGCTACGAGGGTAGGGGTACCCTACGAGCAGTACTTC | CSATRVGVPYEQYF
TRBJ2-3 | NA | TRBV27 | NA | TGTGCCAGCAGTCTTTTGCCCCAGAGCCGCACGCAGTATTTT | CASSLLPQSRTQYF
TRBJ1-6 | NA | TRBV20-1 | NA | TGCAGTGCTAGAGATTCTGCGGAATATTCACCCCTCCACTTT | CSARDSAEYSPLHF
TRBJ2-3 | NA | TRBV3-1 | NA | TGTGCCAGCAGCCAAGAACTCGATACGCAGTATTTT | CASSQELDTQYF
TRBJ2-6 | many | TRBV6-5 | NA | TGTGCCAGCAGTTTTAGCGAGTCTGGGGCCAACGTCCTGACTTTC | CASSFSESGANVLTF
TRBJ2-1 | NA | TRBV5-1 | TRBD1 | TGCGCCAGCAGCTTAAAAGGGCCCGGGACAGGGGGCAATGAGCAGTTCTTC | CASSLKGPGTGGNEQFF
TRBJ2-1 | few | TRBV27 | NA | TGTGCCAGCGGACTTATCTACAATGAGCAGTTCTTC | CASGLIYNEQFF